The 10 T cell receptor beta chains below were found in one sample sequenced in a study of regulatory T cells in long-lasting Graves disease. The sample's time point: persistent/refractory GD, antithyroid drugs over 5 years with positive TRAb. PBMC RNA was the source of the TCR library. With iRepertoire HTBI primers and Arm-PCR of CDR3 regions, TCR beta libraries were built. TCRdb used MiXCR to reprocess the multiplex PCR reads, holding one entry per CDR3 protein. The repertoire has a few hundred thousand distinct CDR3 sequences, roughly 24% of them found once; the top ten carry roughly a quarter. Sequenced material: peripheral blood mononuclear cells (PBMCs), taken when the disease was refractory, from a patient treated with antithyroid drugs. The receptors were gathered from a woman in her 40s with Graves disease.

This chain connects TRBV6-9 to TRBJ1-3; D gene uncertain. The V gene's germline CDR1 is MNHGY and CDR2 SVAAGI. Trimming removed 4 bases from V and 2 bases from J, with 12 bases in between. The CDR3 loop spans 15 amino acids. This CDR3 reads CASSFLKGAGNTIYF. The CDR3 region has the DNA TGTGCCAGCAGTTTTCTGAAAGGAGCTGGAAACACCATATATTTT.

The chain joins TRBV7-3 to TRBJ2-1; perhaps D is TRBD1 or TRBD2 (5 bases each). This CDR3 spans 15 amino acids. V was clipped by 4 bases and J by 9 bases, with 19 bases between them. Germline-derived CDR1 and CDR2 are SGHTA and FQGTGA. The CDR3 nucleotides read TGTGCCAGCAGCTCGGTGCAGGGACCTAGGGCTGAGCAGTTCTTC. Encoded protein: CASSSVQGPRAEQFF.

V gene TRBV6-1 combines with J gene TRBJ2-3; D not certain. V lost 4 bases, J lost 4 bases, and 9 bases lay in between. The germline CDR1 and CDR2 sequences are MNHNS and SASEGT. The CDR3 contains 13 residues. This CDR3 reads CASSVSLADTQYF. The CDR3 nucleotides are TGTGCCAGCAGTGTATCCTTAGCAGATACGCAGTATTTT.

The V and J genes are TRBV20-1 and TRBJ2-6, with 14 bases matching TRBD2. This CDR3 is 19 amino acids long. The J segment lost 0 bases and the V segment lost 6 bases, leaving 10 bases of the junction unmatched. Germline assignment: CDR1 DFQATT and CDR2 SNEGSKA (reference sequence). Written as DNA, the CDR3 is TGCAGTGCCACCGGACTAGCGGGAGGTCCGAGCTCTGGGGCCAACGTCCTGACTTTC. Protein product: CSATGLAGGPSSGANVLTF.

This clonotype showed up many times. CDR3 sequence (DNA): TGTGCCAGCAGGAAGACAGGGGGGAGCAATCAGCCCCAGCATTTT. This sequence encodes CASRKTGGSNQPQHF. The rearrangement joins TRBV6-1 to TRBJ1-5; the match to TRBD1 covers 9 bases. There are 15 residues in the CDR3. Germline V CDR1 and CDR2: MNHNS, SASEGT. The V segment lost 6 bases and the J segment 1 base; nucleotides outside the gene matches: 4.

At least ten counts were recorded for this clonotype. The chain links TRBV11-2 to TRBJ2-5; the match to TRBD1 covers 11 bases. Trimming at V came to 1 base and at J to 5 bases, leaving 0 bases not matched to a gene. The CDR3 has 14 residues. Per germline, CDR1 SGHAT and CDR2 FQNNGV. The CDR3 here is CASSLGTGGETQYF. The CDR3, as DNA: TGTGCCAGCAGCTTAGGGACAGGGGGCGAGACCCAGTACTTC.

The rearrangement links TRBV27 to TRBJ2-7; tentative D call: TRBD2 (6 bases). Germline CDR1 and CDR2: MNHEY and SMNVEV (reference sequence). The CDR3 runs to 14 residues. Trimming pared 1 base from V and 6 bases from J, leaving 13 bases between. CDR3 sequence (DNA): TGTGCCAGCAGTTTATTCTCACCCGGGAGCGAGCAGTACTTC. Its protein is CASSLFSPGSEQYF.

The genes are TRBV30 and TRBJ1-1, with D perhaps TRBD1 (6 bases). Germline V gene data show CDR1 as GTSNPN and CDR2 as SVGIG (reference sequence). Between the trimmed V and J ends, which lost 2 bases and 6 bases, there was a span of 13 bases. CDR3 size: 13 residues. Here the CDR3 reads CAWSPPAGAEAFF. The DNA of the CDR3 is TGTGCCTGGAGTCCCCCGGCAGGGGCTGAAGCTTTCTTT.

This clonotype came up a few times. The rearrangement uses TRBV10-2 and TRBJ2-4; weak D call: TRBD2 (5 bases). With 6 bases removed from V and 1 base from J, the gap between germline ends came to 13 bases. The germline gives CDR1 WSHSY, CDR2 SAAADI. This CDR3 is 15 amino acids long. The CDR3 coding sequence is TGCGCCAGCAGCCACTTCCGGACTGCCAAAAACATTCAGTACTTC. It specifies CASSHFRTAKNIQYF.

The chain carries TRBV20-1 and TRBJ2-7; perhaps TRBD2 as D (5 bases). The CDR3 has 15 amino acids. The V end was cut by 1 base, the J end by 0 bases, with 13 bases between. The V gene's germline CDR1 is DFQATT and CDR2 SNEGSKA (reference sequence). The CDR3 DNA is TGCAGTGCTAGAGGAATGAGCGGTTACTCCTACGAGCAGTACTTC. As protein: CSARGMSGYSYEQYF.